Below are 29 T cell receptor beta chains sequenced from a single sample in a study of neurological immune-mediated disorders. TCRdb reanalysed the 5' RACE reads using MiXCR and keeps one entry per CDR3 protein. The sample consists of 25,000 to 35,000 distinct CDR3 sequences, around 14% of them appearing once. The specimen was PBMCs. These receptors came from a man between 70 and 80 years old in good health.

This clonotype was observed many times. The chain uses TRBV12-3 or TRBV12-4 and TRBJ2-3, with D hard to call. Between the trimmed V and J ends, which lost 2 bases and 4 bases, there was a span of 7 bases. The CDR3 contains 13 residues. In DNA, the CDR3 is TGTGCCAGCAGTTTAATTTTCGCAGATACGCAGTATTTT. As protein: CASSLIFADTQYF.

As for this clonotype: A much larger clone lies one base from this, so it may be a read error. V is TRBV20-1 and J is TRBJ2-1; 7 bases map to TRBD1. The germline CDR1 and CDR2 sequences are DFQATT and SNEGSKA (reference sequence). This CDR3 region has 14 residues. V dropped 3 bases and J dropped 2; count of bases not matched to a gene: 4. The CDR3 protein is CSASTGAAYNEQFF. Here the CDR3 DNA reads TGCAGTGCTAGTACAGGGGCCGCCTACAATGAGCAGTTCTTC.

There are many counts of this clonotype. The chain is built from TRBV2 and TRBJ2-2; 7 nucleotides align to TRBD1. The CDR3 has 14 amino acids. CDR1 is SNHLY and CDR2 is FYNNEI in the germline V gene. J lost 4 bases, V lost 5 bases, and 4 bases had no gene match. CDR3 sequence: CASSSTGRTGELFF. The CDR3 DNA reads TGTGCCAGCAGTTCGACAGGGCGCACCGGGGAGCTGTTTTTT.

The J gene is TRBJ1-4, the V gene TRBV6-2 or TRBV6-3, with TRBD1 as a possible D gene (6 bases). The V gene lost 0 bases and the J gene lost 8 bases, with 16 bases spanning the gap. This CDR3 has 16 amino acids. Germline CDR1 and CDR2: MNHEY and SVGEGT. This CDR3 is CASSYSAGDVGEKLFF. The CDR3 DNA follows: TGTGCCAGCAGTTACTCGGCAGGGGACGTGGGCGAAAAACTGTTTTTT.

The sample holds many counts of this clonotype. The rearrangement joins TRBV5-5 to TRBJ1-3; D ambiguous. Trimming took off 0 bases at V and 1 base at J, with 5 bases between the two ends. Germline CDR1 and CDR2: SGHKS and YYEKEE (reference sequence). The CDR3 covers 14 residues. In DNA, the CDR3 is TGTGCCAGCAGCTTGGGTGGTTCTGGAAACACCATATATTTT. It encodes CASSLGGSGNTIYF.

The sample holds many counts of this clonotype. The chain employs TRBV5-6 and TRBJ1-5; no clear D gene. The V and J ends lost 4 bases and 0 bases respectively, with 11 bases between them. CDR1 is SGHDT and CDR2 is YYEEEE in the germline V gene. This CDR3 has 15 residues. The CDR3 DNA reads as TGTGCCAGCAGCCCGCGACTCTATAGCAATCAGCCCCAGCATTTT. Its protein is CASSPRLYSNQPQHF.

This clonotype was found many times. This chain links TRBV20-1 with TRBJ2-3, with 7 bases lining up with TRBD2. The CDR3 sequence is 13 residues long. Per the germline V gene, CDR1 is DFQATT and CDR2 is SNEGSKA (reference sequence). V shed 8 bases, J shed 1 base, and the junction held 6 bases outside the gene matches. CDR3 DNA: TGCAGTTCCGCTAGCGGACGCACAGATACGCAGTATTTT. It encodes CSSASGRTDTQYF.

In its sample, this clonotype was seen many times. CDR3 amino acids: CASQKGIDYGYTF. The CDR3 region has the DNA TGTGCCAGCCAAAAAGGGATCGACTATGGCTACACCTTC. V is TRBV28 and J is TRBJ1-2; the D is unclear. Germline values: CDR1 MDHEN, CDR2 SYDVKM. The ends were cut back, 8 bases at V and 3 bases at J, with 13 bases in the middle. This CDR3 contains 13 residues.

This clonotype showed up many times. J is TRBJ1-2 and V is TRBV4-3, with a possible D match to TRBD1 (6 bases). Trimming stripped 1 base from V and 4 bases from J, with 10 bases between. Germline V gene lookup returns CDR1 LGHNA and CDR2 YSLEER. The CDR3 has 14 amino acids. CDR3 protein: CASSQGRGIYGYTF. Written as DNA, the CDR3 is TGCGCCAGCAGCCAAGGCAGGGGCATCTATGGCTACACCTTC.

Ten or more counts support this clonotype. The gene calls are TRBV12-3 or TRBV12-4 and TRBJ2-5; 9 nucleotides agree with TRBD1. CDR3 length: 14 residues. With V trimmed by 3 bases and J by 7 bases, 6 bases remained unmatched. This CDR3 reads CASSLKQGAATQYF. DNA of the CDR3: TGTGCCAGCAGTTTGAAACAGGGGGCGGCGACCCAGTACTTC.

This clonotype was observed a handful of times. CDR3 protein: CATSKGTGPLQGDTQYF. In DNA form, the CDR3 reads TGTGCCACCAGCAAGGGGACAGGCCCCTTACAGGGAGATACGCAGTATTTT. The chain couples TRBV15 to TRBJ2-3; 8 bases are shared with TRBD1. The V segment lost 4 bases and the J segment 5 bases; nucleotides outside the gene matches: 14. The germline V gene encodes CDR1 LNHNV and CDR2 YYDKDF (reference sequence). This CDR3 comprises 17 residues.

Note on this clonotype: Just one base apart from a much larger clone, this may be a read error. V usage is TRBV14 and J usage is TRBJ1-3, with TRBD1 matching 8 bases. The CDR3 totals 13 residues. Germline CDR1 and CDR2: SGHDN and FVKESK. DNA of the CDR3: TGTGTCAGCAGCTGGGACAGGGGAAACACCATATATTTT. Translation gives CVSSWDRGNTIYF. Looking up the rest from reference TRBV14 and TRBJ1-3 gives the full variable domain: EAGVTQFPSHSVIEKGQTVTLRCDPISGHDNLYWYRRVMGKEIKFLLHFVKESKQDESGMPNNRFLAERTGGTYSTLKVQPAELEDSGVYFCVSSWDRGNTIYFGEGSWLTVV.

This clonotype was counted ten times or more. This sequence joins TRBV5-1 and TRBJ1-2; 7 bases match TRBD1. The CDR3 is 16 amino acids. Germline V lookup: CDR1 SGHRS, CDR2 YFSETQ. Unmatched junction bases numbered 13, after V lost 4 bases and J lost 4 bases. The chain's CDR3 is CASSPGTAFLGYGYTF. In nucleotides, the CDR3 is TGCGCCAGCAGCCCTGGGACAGCCTTTTTAGGCTATGGCTACACCTTC.

This clonotype appeared a single time. One end of the junction does not line up with germline, which may come from a read error. This chain uses TRBV5-5 with TRBJ2-2; TRBD2 is a possible D gene (5 bases). Germline V gives CDR1 SGHKS, CDR2 YYEKEE (reference sequence). The CDR3 is 15 residues long. The CDR3, as DNA: TGTGCCAGCAGCTCCTCGGGTGTAAACACCTGGGAGCCGTTTTTT. Translation gives CASSSSGVNTWEPFF.

This clonotype appeared many times. The chain couples TRBV14 to TRBJ2-7; the D is unclear. The germline V gene encodes CDR1 SGHDN and CDR2 FVKESK. Trimming took off 1 base at V and 9 bases at J, with 13 bases between the two ends. The CDR3 covers 13 residues. The CDR3 DNA reads as TGTGCCAGCAGCCAAGGGGTAACTACCGGGCAGTACTTC. Its protein is CASSQGVTTGQYF.

The chain combines TRBV11-3 with TRBJ2-3; 9 bases map to TRBD2. CDR1 is SGHNT and CDR2 is YENEEA in the germline V gene. With 4 bases clipped from V and 3 bases from J, the junction kept 5 bases outside the gene matches. This CDR3 contains 15 residues. The CDR3 here is CASSYVLAGTDTQYF. In DNA form, the CDR3 reads TGTGCCAGCAGCTATGTGCTAGCGGGAACAGATACGCAGTATTTT.

This clonotype was recorded many times. V gene TRBV9 combines with J gene TRBJ1-2; perhaps TRBD1 as D (6 bases). This CDR3 has 15 amino acids. The germline V gene encodes CDR1 SGDLS and CDR2 YYNGEE. V was shortened by 4 bases and J by 0 bases, with 13 bases between the two germline ends. CDR3 protein: CASSSRGRTNYGYTF. In DNA form, the CDR3 reads TGTGCCAGCAGCTCCAGGGGCAGGACTAACTATGGCTACACCTTC.

The table lists this clonotype with many counts. The chain uses TRBV29-1 and TRBJ2-5; D ambiguous. This CDR3 has 10 amino acids. V was clipped by 7 bases and J by 3 bases, with 6 bases between them. From germline, CDR1 is SQVTM and CDR2 ANQGSEA. Here the CDR3 DNA reads TGCAGCGGTGGGGAAGAGACCCAGTACTTC. Translating it yields CSGGEETQYF.

This clonotype appeared many times. The chain is built from TRBV18 and TRBJ2-1, with TRBD1 matching over 8 bases. The CDR3 is 16 amino acids. The germline gives CDR1 KGHSH, CDR2 LQKENI. Trimming at V came to 0 bases and at J to 3 bases, leaving 4 bases not matched to a gene. The CDR3 DNA follows: TGTGCCAGCTCACCACCATTACAGGGGGACTACAATGAGCAGTTCTTC. This sequence encodes CASSPPLQGDYNEQFF.

This clonotype was found many times. This chain uses TRBV27 with TRBJ2-7, with 7 bases lining up with TRBD1. The CDR3 contains 18 residues. Germline CDR1 and CDR2: MNHEY and SMNVEV (reference sequence). With 1 base clipped from V and 3 bases from J, the junction kept 15 bases outside the gene matches. The CDR3 DNA follows: TGTGCCAGCAGTTTATTCGGGACAGCCTTCCCCAAGTACTACGAGCAGTACTTC. It codes for CASSLFGTAFPKYYEQYF.

Ten or more counts support this clonotype. This chain connects TRBV4-3 to TRBJ2-1; D is uncertain. V lost 1 base, J lost 6 bases, and 7 bases lay in between. CDR1 LGHNA and CDR2 YSLEER come from the germline V gene. The CDR3 length is 13 residues. DNA for the CDR3: TGCGCCAGCAGCCAAGTCGGGCTCAATGAGCAGTTCTTC. Translated, it gives CASSQVGLNEQFF.

To note about this clonotype: A junction end diverges from the germline sequence, so it may reflect a read error. This chain joins TRBV10-3 and TRBJ1-3; D remains ambiguous. The CDR3 is 15 residues long. CDR1 is ENHRY, CDR2 SYGVKD, per germline. The CDR3 sequence: CSIRGIIGSRNTIYF. The CDR3, as DNA: TGTTCCATCAGAGGGATAATCGGTTCTAGAAACACCATATATTTT.

This clonotype was observed many times. The rearrangement uses TRBV10-3 and TRBJ2-3, with D tentatively TRBD2 (7 bases). The germline V gene encodes CDR1 ENHRY and CDR2 SYGVKD. The CDR3 sequence is 16 residues long. The V and J ends lost 4 bases and 6 bases respectively, with 20 bases between them. CDR3 coding DNA: TGTGCCATCAGTGCTGTCGTGGGGGGGGCCAGGGATACGCAGTATTTT. Protein: CAISAVVGGARDTQYF.

This clonotype has a count of ten or more. This sequence joins TRBV5-1 and TRBJ1-4, with TRBD1 identical over 11 bases. The CDR3 consists of 16 residues. From germline, CDR1 is SGHRS and CDR2 YFSETQ. V shed 4 bases and J 8 bases; nucleotides not matched to a gene: 10. The CDR3 DNA reads TGCGCCAGCAGCCCCCGAGGACAGGGGGCGGGGGAAAAACTGTTTTTT. It encodes CASSPRGQGAGEKLFF.

The table lists this clonotype with many counts. The V call is TRBV5-1, the J call TRBJ2-1; 14 nucleotides match TRBD2. The CDR3 runs 17 residues. Germline assignment: CDR1 SGHRS and CDR2 YFSETQ. Trimming cost V 0 bases and J 3 bases; bases outside gene matches: 2. CDR3 nucleotide sequence: TGCGCCAGCAGCTTGGGACTAGCGGGGGGGTTCTACAATGAGCAGTTCTTC. Its translation is CASSLGLAGGFYNEQFF. The whole variable domain, remainder taken from reference TRBV5-1 and TRBJ2-1, is KAGVTQTPRYLIKTRGQQVTLSCSPISGHRSVSWYQQTPGQGLQFLFEYFSETQRNKGNFPGRFSGRQFSNSRSEMNVSTLELGDSALYLCASSLGLAGGFYNEQFFGPGTRLTVL.

This clonotype was found many times. The chain links TRBV7-6 to TRBJ1-4; D is unclear. The CDR3 totals 14 residues. Germline V CDR1 and CDR2: SGHVS, FNYEAQ. The V end was cut by 1 base, the J end by 4 bases, with 7 bases between. This CDR3 is CASSLGGFNEKLFF. The CDR3 coding sequence is TGTGCCAGCAGCTTAGGTGGATTTAATGAAAAACTGTTTTTT.

Notes on this clonotype: This may be a read error, as it is one base from a much larger clone. This chain uses TRBV27 with TRBJ2-3, with 7 bases lining up with TRBD2. CDR3 length equals 13 residues. Germline V gene lookup returns CDR1 MNHEY and CDR2 SMNVEV (reference sequence). CDR3 in DNA: TGTTCCAGCAGCGTGGGGGGGGGAGATACGCAGTATTTT. It specifies CSSSVGGGDTQYF.

This clonotype showed up many times. The CDR3 DNA reads as TGCAGCGTTGAAGATCGTGGGACAGGGAATGGCTACACCTTC. It is translated as CSVEDRGTGNGYTF. The rearrangement joins TRBV29-1 to TRBJ1-2, with TRBD1 identical over 9 bases. The CDR3 loop spans 14 amino acids. V shed 0 bases and J 6 bases; nucleotides not matched to a gene: 5. Looked up from germline, CDR1 is SQVTM and CDR2 is ANQGSEA.

This clonotype has ten or more counts. The V call is TRBV20-1, the J call TRBJ2-7; D perhaps matches TRBD2 (5 bases). The germline gives CDR1 DFQATT, CDR2 SNEGSKA (reference sequence). Trimming stripped 6 bases from V and 0 bases from J, with 12 bases between. This CDR3 has 13 residues. The CDR3 DNA sequence: TGCAGTGCGGCGGGCTTGTTCTCCTACGAGCAGTACTTC. Translated, it gives CSAAGLFSYEQYF.